The 11 T cell receptor beta chains reported below all come from one sample, sequenced in a study of blood T cell repertoires in COVID-19. The data were produced by immunoSEQ multiplex PCR, yet TCRdb's version contains in-frame clones alone and is incomplete. This table has about 200,000 clones, roughly 85% appearing once. Sequencing was performed on peripheral blood. These receptors all come from a human donor with active or convalescent COVID-19. The donor label of this sample is uncertain.

The genes are TRBV14 and TRBJ1-4; perhaps TRBD1 as D (5 bases). CDR3 size: 17 residues. Looked up from germline, CDR1 is SGHDN and CDR2 is FVKESK. V lost 4 bases to trimming and J lost 0 bases, with 15 bases between them. CDR3 region: CASSRRGPGATNEKLFF. The CDR3 nucleotides are TGTGCCAGCAGCCGGAGGGGTCCGGGGGCAACTAATGAAAAACTGTTTTTT.

This clone was picked up a small number of times. The rearrangement joins TRBV11-3 to TRBJ2-5; 8 bases agree with TRBD2. V shed 3 bases, J shed 5 bases, and the junction held 5 bases outside the gene matches. Germline-derived CDR1 and CDR2 are SGHNT and YENEEA. The CDR3 totals 14 residues. CDR3 DNA sequence: TGTGCCAGCAGCTTTGTAGCGGGAAGGGAGACCCAGTACTTC. This codes for CASSFVAGRETQYF.

Comments on this clone: The same CDR3 arises from other DNA sequences in this sample as well. The J gene is TRBJ2-2, the V gene TRBV7-3, with 7 bases lining up with TRBD2. The V gene's germline CDR1 is SGHTA and CDR2 FQGTGA. The CDR3 consists of 14 residues. V shed 5 bases, J shed 1 base, and the junction held 1 base outside the gene matches. CDR3 sequence: CASSPGGNTGELFF. The CDR3, as DNA: TGTGCCAGCAGCCCGGGGGGGAACACCGGGGAGCTGTTTTTT.

In DNA form, the CDR3 reads TGTGCCAGCAGTAAGGGACAGGGTAGAGAGACCCAGTACTTC. It encodes CASSKGQGRETQYF. V and J are TRBV25-1 and TRBJ2-5; TRBD1 aligns across 9 bases. V dropped 5 bases and J dropped 4; count of bases not matched to a gene: 5. The CDR3 has 14 amino acids. Germline V gives CDR1 MGHDK, CDR2 SYGVNS.

Concerning this clone itself: This same CDR3 is encoded by further DNA sequences in the sample. This rearrangement joins TRBV18 to TRBJ2-7, with TRBD1 matching 9 bases. V lost 6 bases and J lost 0; bases outside the gene matches: 6. Germline V gene lookup returns CDR1 KGHSH and CDR2 LQKENI. This CDR3 is 15 amino acids long. The CDR3, as DNA: TGTGCCAGCTCGCCCGGACAGGGGAGCTCCTACGAGCAGTACTTC. Translated: CASSPGQGSSYEQYF.

The rearrangement links TRBV5-4 to TRBJ1-2; weak D call: TRBD1 (6 bases). Trimming pared 4 bases from V and 4 bases from J, leaving 14 bases between. CDR1 is SGHNT, CDR2 YYREEE, per germline (reference sequence). The CDR3 totals 14 residues. The CDR3 DNA sequence: TGTGCCAGCAGCACAGGACAGATAGGCTATGGCTACACCTTC. It translates to CASSTGQIGYGYTF.

The V gene is TRBV4-2, the J gene TRBJ1-6; tentative D call: TRBD1 (5 bases). Trimming pared 3 bases from V and 1 base from J, leaving 16 bases between. CDR1 LGHNA and CDR2 YNFKEQ come from the germline V gene. The CDR3 covers 18 residues. CDR3 bases: TGTGCCAGCAGCCACACAGGTTCGACGAGTTCCTATAATTCACCCCTCCACTTT. This sequence encodes CASSHTGSTSSYNSPLHF.

This chain links TRBV7-2 with TRBJ2-5, with a weak D call TRBD2 (6 bases). The CDR3 totals 15 residues. Trimming removed 5 bases from V and 2 bases from J, with 15 bases in between. Germline lookup yields CDR1 SGHTA and CDR2 FQGNSA. The CDR3 loop is CASSNRRGGQETQYF. CDR3 DNA: TGTGCCAGCAGCAATCGCCGAGGAGGGCAAGAGACCCAGTACTTC. Looking up the rest from reference TRBV7-2 and TRBJ2-5 gives the full variable domain: GAGVSQSPSNKVTEKGKDVELRCDPISGHTALYWYRQSLGQGLEFLIYFQGNSAPDKSGLPSDRFSAERTGGSVSTLTIQRTQQEDSAVYLCASSNRRGGQETQYFGPGTRLLVL.

The J gene is TRBJ2-5, the V gene TRBV5-1; D may be TRBD1 (5 bases). The ends were cut back, 1 base at V and 5 bases at J, with 12 bases in the middle. The CDR3 loop spans 14 amino acids. CDR1 and CDR2 (germline): SGHRS, YFSETQ. CDR3 bases: TGCGCCAGCAGCTTGAGTCAGGGTGGGGAGACCCAGTACTTC. Protein sequence: CASSLSQGGETQYF.

The chain has TRBV7-2 and TRBJ2-7; 11 nucleotides line up with TRBD2. V shed 5 bases and J 0 bases; nucleotides not matched to a gene: 3. The CDR3 consists of 15 residues. Germline values: CDR1 SGHTA, CDR2 FQGNSA. The CDR3 protein is CASSASGGISYEQYF. CDR3 nucleotides: TGTGCCAGCAGCGCTAGCGGGGGGATCTCCTACGAGCAGTACTTC.

The V gene is TRBV6-5, the J gene TRBJ1-2; TRBD1 agrees at 8 bases. Germline V CDR1 and CDR2: MNHEY, SVGAGI. V shed 6 bases, J shed 11 bases, and the junction held 11 bases outside the gene matches. The CDR3 has 13 amino acids. The CDR3 nucleotides read TGTGCCAGCAGAGACGGGACAGGTGACTTATACACCTTC. Translated, it gives CASRDGTGDLYTF.